Listed below are T cell receptor beta chains from one sample, sequenced in a study of T cells after posttransplantation cyclophosphamide. TCRdb's copy holds only in-frame clones and misses some; the assay was immunoSEQ multiplex PCR. The table records approximately 10,000 clones without singletons, the ten largest covering approximately 27%. This specimen was PBMCs, taken after allogeneic stem cell transplant with posttransplant cyclophosphamide. The receptor set was obtained from a female patient between 35 and 55 years old who received an allogeneic stem cell transplant from a related donor, was CMV-positive, and had no GVHD. Some T cells may be the graft donor's. The CDR3 runs from the conserved cysteine through the conserved F or W. D genes are given only for firm matches. The size entry is marked missing in some rows and otherwise reads once, few, many or a size class.

TGTGCCAGTAGTCTGAGTAAGGGGCTGTTGAACACTGAAGCTTTCTTT | CASSLSKGLLNTEAFF | . | TRBV19 | many | TRBJ1-1
TGCGCCAGCAGCCCGGGACAGGGGATTCCCTACGAGCAGTACTTC | CASSPGQGIPYEQYF | TRBD1 | TRBV5-1 | many | TRBJ2-7
TGTGCCATCAGTGAAAACTCCCGAACTAATGAAAAACTGTTTTTT | CAISENSRTNEKLFF | . | TRBV10-3 | many | TRBJ1-4
TGTGCCAGCATCCGAGGGGCAGCCTACGAGCAGTACTTC | CASIRGAAYEQYF | . | TRBV6-2/TRBV6-3 | many | TRBJ2-7
TGTGCCAGCTCACCACCTTCAGGGGCCCATGAGCAGTTCTTC | CASSPPSGAHEQFF | . | TRBV18 | many | TRBJ2-1
TGTGCCAGCAGCTTTAGGACTAGGGGAGATACGCAGTATTTT | CASSFRTRGDTQYF | TRBD2 | TRBV7-2 | many | TRBJ2-3
TGTGCCAGCAGTTACTACGGGGAAGCTTTCTTT | CASSYYGEAFF | . | TRBV6-5 | many | TRBJ1-1
TGTGCCAGCAGTTACGTCTTAGGGACACCCAGCAATCAGCCCCAGCATTTT | CASSYVLGTPSNQPQHF | . | TRBV6-2/TRBV6-3 | many | TRBJ1-5
TGCGCCAGCAGCTTGGCTGGGCAGCGGGGCCCTGGAAACACCATATATTTT | CASSLAGQRGPGNTIYF | . | TRBV5-1 | many | TRBJ1-3
TGTGCCAGCAGCCCTCTACCGGGACAGATGTCTTCACCCCTCCACTTT | CASSPLPGQMSSPLHF | TRBD1 | TRBV7-2 | many | TRBJ1-6
TGTGCCAGCAGTACAGGACAGGGGGCGTCCTGGGAGCAGTACTTC | CASSTGQGASWEQYF | TRBD1 | TRBV6-6 | many | TRBJ2-7
TGCAGCGCCGACAAAAACACAGATACGCAGTATTTT | CSADKNTDTQYF | . | TRBV29-1 | few | TRBJ2-3
TGTGCCAGCAGTTTTCTACTCTCCAACTCCCGAACCTACGAGCAGTACTTC | CASSFLLSNSRTYEQYF | . | TRBV6-2/TRBV6-3 | many | TRBJ2-7
TGTGCCAGCAGTCTCGGGATTAACAGGGCTCTGGGCGGAGAGACCCAGTACTTC | CASSLGINRALGGETQYF | . | TRBV28 | . | TRBJ2-5
TGCGCCAGCAGCTTGGATCGGCAGGGAGGGACAGATACGCAGTATTTT | CASSLDRQGGTDTQYF | TRBD2 | TRBV5-1 | many | TRBJ2-3
TGTGCCAGCAGCGTGAGCGGGGGGGCGGAGGGGACCCAGTACTTC | CASSVSGGAEGTQYF | TRBD2 | TRBV6-1 | many | TRBJ2-5
TGTGCCAGCAGTTATCGCCAGGCCGGGGGGTGGAATGAGCAGTTCTTC | CASSYRQAGGWNEQFF | TRBD2 | TRBV6-5 | many | TRBJ2-1
TGTGCCAGCTCACGCGGACTAGCGGGGCTCACAGATACGCAGTATTTT | CASSRGLAGLTDTQYF | TRBD2 | TRBV18 | many | TRBJ2-3
TGCGCCAGCAGCTTGGGACAGGCTAATGAGCAGTTCTTC | CASSLGQANEQFF | . | TRBV5-1 | many | TRBJ2-1
TGTGCCAGCAGTTTAGGAACAGGGGGTGGCTACACCTTC | CASSLGTGGGYTF | TRBD1 | TRBV12-3/TRBV12-4 | many | TRBJ1-2
TGTGCCAGCAGCTTGATGGGGCCATCCTACGAGCAGTACTTC | CASSLMGPSYEQYF | . | TRBV7-3 | many | TRBJ2-7
TGTGCCAGCAGCTTAGTACAGGGTGGGAGGGAGCAGTTCTTC | CASSLVQGGREQFF | . | TRBV7-2 | many | TRBJ2-1
TGTGCCAGCAGCTATGACAGGGCAGACGAAAAACTGTTTTTT | CASSYDRADEKLFF | TRBD1 | TRBV7-9 | many | TRBJ1-4
TGTGCCAGCAGTTTAGAAACGGTAGACAGGGGAGGCCAGCCCCAGCATTTT | CASSLETVDRGGQPQHF | TRBD1 | TRBV12-3/TRBV12-4 | many | TRBJ1-5
TGTGCCAGCTGGGGAAACAGGGTAGAGAGTACCTACGAGCAGTACTTC | CASWGNRVESTYEQYF | . | TRBV6-2/TRBV6-3 | many | TRBJ2-7
TGTGCCATCAGTGACGGAGGGGGAGGGGCCTACGAGCAGTACTTC | CAISDGGGGAYEQYF | . | TRBV10-3 | many | TRBJ2-7
TGTGCCAGTAGTCCGACAGAAGACAGAATGGGCTACACCTTC | CASSPTEDRMGYTF | . | TRBV19 | many | TRBJ1-2
TGTGCCAGCAGCTTGGGCGGGGGCGGTTCCTACGAGCAGTACTTC | CASSLGGGGSYEQYF | . | TRBV5-6 | many | TRBJ2-7
TGTGCCAGCAGCCCGACGACTAGCGGGGACCAAGAGACCCAGTACTTC | CASSPTTSGDQETQYF | TRBD2 | TRBV13 | many | TRBJ2-5
TGTGCCAGCAGCTCCCGCTTACGGGGGGGGACAGATACGCAGTATTTT | CASSSRLRGGTDTQYF | TRBD2 | TRBV11-2 | . | TRBJ2-3
TGCGCCAGCAGTCGCTATAGCCTGAACACTGAAGCTTTCTTT | CASSRYSLNTEAFF | . | TRBV23-1 | many | TRBJ1-1
TGTGCCAGCAGTTACCCGGACAGTTCCTACGAGCAGTACTTC | CASSYPDSSYEQYF | . | TRBV6-6 | many | TRBJ2-7